These 24 T cell receptor beta chains came from one sample sequenced in a study of shared clonotypes between healthy human individuals. Sequencing used immunoSEQ multiplex PCR; TCRdb keeps in-frame clones, though not all of them. The table records a few hundred thousand clones, around 80% of them present only once. Material: PBMCs. The receptors originated from a woman aged 40-49 years in good health. Some clones in this sample may be carry-over from other donors' samples.

This chain joins TRBV9 and TRBJ2-2, with a weak D call TRBD2 (7 bases). The germline CDR1 and CDR2 sequences are SGDLS and YYNGEE. This CDR3 contains 16 residues. The ends were cut back, 4 bases at V and 3 bases at J, with 16 bases in the middle. This CDR3 reads CASSFGGAPHTGELFF. The CDR3 bases are TGTGCCAGCAGCTTTGGGGGGGCGCCCCACACCGGGGAGCTGTTTTTT.

In nucleotides, the CDR3 is TGCGCCAGCAGTGAGTTCCCCCGCGACATGTCCGCGGCGCAGTATTTT. This encodes CASSEFPRDMSAAQYF. J is TRBJ2-3 and V is TRBV10-2; D not certain. The germline CDR1 and CDR2 sequences are WSHSY and SAAADI. The CDR3 totals 16 residues. The V gene lost 1 base and the J gene lost 10 bases, with 21 bases spanning the gap.

The rearrangement links TRBV28 to TRBJ2-3, with a weak D call TRBD2 (6 bases). The germline V gene has CDR1 MDHEN and CDR2 SYDVKM. Trimming cost V 3 bases and J 3 bases, with 13 bases left between them. The CDR3 length is 15 residues. CDR3 nucleotides: TGTGCCAGCAGTTTGAGTACCGGAGGGACAGATACGCAGTATTTT. As protein: CASSLSTGGTDTQYF.

This chain uses TRBV6-4 with TRBJ2-5; the match to TRBD1 covers 7 bases. The germline CDR1 and CDR2 sequences are MRHNA and SNTAGT. With V trimmed by 9 bases and J by 5 bases, 21 bases remained unmatched. This CDR3 comprises 17 residues. CDR3 DNA: TGTGCCAGGCGAACCTCCGGGACAGCTCCTGCATGGGAGACCCAGTACTTC. Protein sequence: CARRTSGTAPAWETQYF.

The chain combines TRBV7-6 with TRBJ1-2; no firm D call. Germline CDR1 and CDR2: SGHVS and FNYEAQ. With 5 bases removed from V and 5 bases from J, the gap between germline ends came to 15 bases. The CDR3 is 14 residues long. The CDR3 DNA reads as TGTGCCAGCAGCCCCGTGGCGGGCGGGTATGGCTACACCTTC. Translated, it gives CASSPVAGGYGYTF.

The chain employs TRBV6-1 and TRBJ2-1; no clear D. The CDR3 loop spans 12 amino acids. Trimming shortened V by 7 bases and J by 2 bases, and 6 bases separated the two germline ends. Looked up from germline, CDR1 is MNHNS and CDR2 is SASEGT. The CDR3 DNA is TGTGCCAGCAAGGGCACCTACAATGAGCAGTTCTTC. Translation: CASKGTYNEQFF.

This clone was seen repeatedly, ten times or more. This chain connects TRBV4-3 to TRBJ1-2; possibly TRBD1 for D (5 bases). Germline V gene lookup returns CDR1 LGHNA and CDR2 YSLEER. V lost 3 bases to trimming and J lost 7 bases, with 21 bases between them. The CDR3 runs to 16 residues. The CDR3 DNA reads TGCGCCAGCAGCCAGACCGCGGGACTCACCTCTTCTGGCTACACCTTC. This sequence encodes CASSQTAGLTSSGYTF.

V gene TRBV4-2 combines with J gene TRBJ2-7; TRBD1 matches at 11 bases. The junction had 6 bases not matched to a gene; V was cut back by 1 base and J by 1 base. Germline V gene data show CDR1 as LGHNA and CDR2 as YNFKEQ. This CDR3 is 17 amino acids long. CDR3 coding DNA: TGTGCCAGCAGCCAAGCGACGGGGACAGGGGGATCCTACGAGCAGTACTTC. Translated: CASSQATGTGGSYEQYF.

The J gene is TRBJ1-2, the V gene TRBV19, with TRBD1 identical over 9 bases. Unmatched junction bases numbered 4, after V lost 4 bases and J lost 1 base. The CDR3 runs 15 residues. Germline V gene lookup returns CDR1 LNHDA and CDR2 SQIVND (reference sequence). The CDR3 nucleotides read TGTGCCAGTAGTACACAGGGGGCCGGTAACTATGGCTACACCTTC. Residues: CASSTQGAGNYGYTF.

Note on this clone: At one of its ends the junction is not consistent with the germline gene, which may arise from a read error. The rearrangement uses TRBV28 and TRBJ2-1; 11 bases are shared with TRBD2. This CDR3 has 15 residues. CDR1 is MDHEN, CDR2 SYDVKM, per germline. For the CDR3, the DNA is TGTGCCAGCAGTCTCAGGGTGATAGCGGGAGGGCCTTTGCTCTTC. This encodes CASSLRVIAGGPLLF.

J is TRBJ1-2 and V is TRBV4-2, with 7 bases identical to TRBD1. CDR1 and CDR2 from the germline V gene are LGHNA and YNFKEQ. The CDR3 length is 18 residues. V gave up 1 base and J gave up 4 bases; unmatched junction bases: 15. CDR3 nucleotide sequence: TGTGCCAGCAGCCAAGGGTCTATGAGGGGCGCAGGGGGCTATGGCTACACCTTC. Its translation is CASSQGSMRGAGGYGYTF.

The chain has TRBV10-3 and TRBJ2-1, with TRBD2 matching 8 bases. Germline-derived CDR1 and CDR2 are ENHRY and SYGVKD. The CDR3 contains 13 residues. With V trimmed by 1 base and J by 8 bases, 1 base remained unmatched. The CDR3 spells CAISELLADEQFF. The CDR3 DNA is TGTGCCATCAGTGAGTTACTAGCGGATGAGCAGTTCTTC.

V gene TRBV21-1 combines with J gene TRBJ2-1; the table's D call, TRBD1, has no DNA check behind it. TRBV21-1 represents a pseudogene. This CDR3 is 16 amino acids long. CDR3 nucleotide sequence: TGTGCCAGCACCACCTTCGGACAGGGGCCCGGCAATGAGCAGTTCTTC. Translation gives CASTTFGQGPGNEQFF.

The rearrangement uses TRBV21-1 and TRBJ1-4; whether TRBD1, the table's D call, matches the DNA was not checked. TRBV21-1 represents a pseudogene. This CDR3 has 20 amino acids. The chain's CDR3 is CASSSETRVFRTGEDEKLFF. The CDR3 nucleotides read TGTGCCAGCAGCTCCGAGACAAGAGTGTTCCGGACAGGGGAGGATGAAAAACTGTTTTTT.

The CDR3 sequence is CASSTTQRAHYEQYF. In nucleotides, the CDR3 is TGTGCCAGCAGTACCACTCAAAGGGCCCACTACGAGCAGTACTTC. This rearrangement joins TRBV6-5 to TRBJ2-7; D not resolved. This CDR3 is 15 amino acids long. V was trimmed by 5 bases and J by 3 bases, leaving 17 bases between them. Germline V gene data show CDR1 as MNHEY and CDR2 as SVGAGI.

V and J are TRBV7-2 and TRBJ1-2; D unresolved. CDR1 SGHTA and CDR2 FQGNSA come from the germline V gene. This CDR3 is built from 16 residues. Trimming cost V 1 base and J 5 bases, with 17 bases left between them. This chain's CDR3 is CASSLGRPTSSYGYTF. The DNA of the CDR3 is TGTGCCAGCAGCTTAGGGCGGCCCACAAGCTCTTATGGCTACACCTTC.

The genes are TRBV6-6 and TRBJ1-4; D gene unclear. Trimming removed 2 bases from V and 6 bases from J, with 13 bases in between. This CDR3 region has 15 residues. Germline loops: CDR1 MNHNY, CDR2 SVGAGI (reference sequence). Written as DNA, the CDR3 is TGTGCCAGCAGTTACCTGAACACCTGGGATGAAAAACTGTTTTTT. Translating it yields CASSYLNTWDEKLFF.

This clone came up a few times. The chain recombines TRBV5-1 with TRBJ1-3, with 7 bases that match TRBD1. The trim removed 4 bases at V and 7 bases at J, leaving 11 bases unmatched. Germline assignment: CDR1 SGHRS and CDR2 YFSETQ. This CDR3 contains 15 residues. This chain's CDR3 is CASSQMRGGRNTIYF. The CDR3 nucleotides are TGCGCCAGCAGCCAAATGAGAGGGGGCCGCAACACCATATATTTT.

This clone has a single count. Other nucleotide sequences in the sample specify the same CDR3. The chain carries TRBV5-6 and TRBJ2-5; D call uncertain. The CDR3 sequence is 13 residues long. Germline V gene sequence: CDR1 SGHDT, CDR2 YYEEEE. The V and J ends lost 0 bases and 1 base respectively, with 4 bases between them. This CDR3 is CASSLGFQETQYF. The DNA of the CDR3 is TGTGCCAGCAGCTTGGGCTTCCAAGAGACCCAGTACTTC. Combining the CDR3 with reference TRBV5-6 and TRBJ2-5 gives the whole variable domain DAGVTQSPTHLIKTRGQQVTLRCSPKSGHDTVSWYQQALGQGPQFIFQYYEEEERQRGNFPDRFSGHQFPNYSSELNVNALLLGDSALYLCASSLGFQETQYFGPGTRLLVL.

This clone was seen more than once but under ten times. The genes are TRBV6-1 and TRBJ2-2; a possible D gene is TRBD1 (6 bases). V was trimmed by 7 bases and J by 3 bases, leaving 9 bases between them. Germline V gives CDR1 MNHNS, CDR2 SASEGT. This CDR3 has 13 residues. The CDR3 DNA sequence: TGTGCCAGCACGTACAGGGACACCGGGGAGCTGTTTTTT. Translation: CASTYRDTGELFF.

Relative to its sample, this clone is medium-sized (0.01 to 0.1%). Distinct nucleotide sequences in the sample also encode this CDR3. This chain connects TRBV6-1 to TRBJ1-2; D might be TRBD1 (5 bases). Trimming took 2 bases from V and 4 from J, leaving 8 bases between them. In germline, CDR1 is MNHNS, CDR2 SASEGT. The CDR3 is made up of 13 amino acids. CDR3 in DNA: TGTGCCAGCAGTGAACAGGGTATCTATGGCTACACCTTC. Translating it yields CASSEQGIYGYTF.

This rearrangement joins TRBV7-2 to TRBJ2-3; 7 bases fit TRBD2. V was pared by 4 bases and J by 4 bases, with 8 bases of the junction left unmatched. Germline CDR1 SGHTA, CDR2 FQGNSA. The CDR3 is 15 amino acids. CDR3 sequence: CASSWGGGPPDTQYF. The CDR3 bases are TGTGCCAGCAGCTGGGGGGGAGGGCCCCCAGATACGCAGTATTTT.

The chain links TRBV5-1 to TRBJ2-3; TRBD2 aligns across 13 bases. V was clipped by 4 bases and J by 6 bases; unmatched bases: 8. Germline V CDR1 and CDR2: SGHRS, YFSETQ. CDR3 length: 16 residues. CDR3 DNA sequence: TGCGCCAGCAGCCCCCCCGGGACTAGCGGGATGGATACGCAGTATTTT. As protein: CASSPPGTSGMDTQYF. Using reference TRBV5-1 and TRBJ2-3 for the parts outside the CDR3, the full variable domain is KAGVTQTPRYLIKTRGQQVTLSCSPISGHRSVSWYQQTPGQGLQFLFEYFSETQRNKGNFPGRFSGRQFSNSRSEMNVSTLELGDSALYLCASSPPGTSGMDTQYFGPGTRLTVL.

This clone has a handful of counts. This sequence joins TRBV19 and TRBJ2-5; 8 bases map to TRBD1. Trimming cost V 3 bases and J 1 base; bases outside gene matches: 1. The length of the CDR3 is 14 residues. Germline V lookup: CDR1 LNHDA, CDR2 SQIVND (reference sequence). The CDR3 loop is CASSMDRAQETQYF. CDR3 nucleotides: TGTGCCAGTAGTATGGACAGGGCCCAAGAGACCCAGTACTTC.